This entry lists 22 T cell receptor beta chains sequenced from one sample in a study of shared clonotypes between healthy human individuals. Assay: immunoSEQ multiplex PCR; the TCRdb copy retains only in-frame clones and omits some. The table has some 1,600,000 clones, 98% seen once; the top ten hold about 0.42%. Specimen: naive CD4+ T cells sorted from blood. The subset was: CD45RA+ positively selected. The receptor source for this set is a man in his thirties or forties in good health.

This clone was detected once. The chain employs TRBV5-7 and TRBJ2-7; 8 bases are a match to TRBD1. TRBV5-7 is reported as an ORF; its role is uncertain. The CDR3 spans 14 residues. V lost 4 bases to trimming and J lost 7 bases; unmatched junction nucleotides: 10. The CDR3 is CASSLQGAEEEQYF. Written as DNA, the CDR3 is TGTGCCAGCAGCCTTCAGGGGGCGGAAGAAGAGCAGTACTTC.

The chain couples TRBV5-1 to TRBJ2-7, with 7 bases aligning to TRBD2. CDR3 length equals 15 residues. Per germline, CDR1 SGHRS and CDR2 YFSETQ. V gave up 2 bases and J gave up 1 base; unmatched junction bases: 6. As DNA, the CDR3 is TGCGCCAGCAGCTTTCGGGGGGTCACTTCCTACGAGCAGTACTTC. The encoded protein is CASSFRGVTSYEQYF.

V is TRBV18 and J is TRBJ1-3, with D maybe TRBD1 (5 bases). The CDR3 consists of 16 residues. V was pared by 2 bases and J by 2 bases, with 13 bases between. Germline assignment: CDR1 KGHSH and CDR2 LQKENI. The chain's CDR3 is CASSPVQGLAGNTIYF. The CDR3 DNA reads TGTGCCAGCTCACCAGTTCAGGGTTTAGCTGGAAACACCATATATTTT. The full variable domain, in which reference TRBV18 and TRBJ1-3 provide the parts outside the CDR3, is NAGVMQNPRHLVRRRGQEARLRCSPMKGHSHVYWYRQLPEEGLKFMVYLQKENIIDESGMPKERFSAEFPKEGPSILRIQQVVRGDSAAYFCASSPVQGLAGNTIYFGEGSWLTVV.

The V gene is TRBV7-3, the J gene TRBJ2-1; D not certain. Trimming took 5 bases from V and 4 from J, leaving 6 bases between them. CDR1 and CDR2 (germline): SGHTA, FQGTGA. CDR3 length: 12 residues. CDR3 in amino acids: CASSLRYNEQFF. CDR3 nucleotides: TGTGCCAGCAGCCTCCGTTACAATGAGCAGTTCTTC.

This rearrangement joins TRBV15 to TRBJ2-5, with D possibly matching TRBD1 (6 bases). Germline V gives CDR1 LNHNV, CDR2 YYDKDF (reference sequence). The CDR3 totals 16 residues. The V gene lost 5 bases and the J gene lost 0 bases, with 16 bases spanning the gap. The CDR3 DNA reads as TGTGCCACCAGCCCGAGACAGGCGACGTACCAAGAGACCCAGTACTTC. It translates to CATSPRQATYQETQYF.

Note on this clone: The sample has other DNA sequences that encode this CDR3 too. CDR3 sequence (DNA): TGTGCCAGCAGCCTCAGGGATCAGCCCCAGCATTTT. Protein product: CASSLRDQPQHF. This rearrangement joins TRBV7-9 to TRBJ1-5; TRBD1 is a possible D gene (5 bases). The germline V gene has CDR1 SEHNR and CDR2 FQNEAQ (reference sequence). The CDR3 runs 12 residues. V lost 5 bases to trimming and J lost 5 bases, with 7 bases between them.

A single count supports this clone. This rearrangement joins TRBV4-3 to TRBJ2-3; possibly TRBD2 for D (7 bases). The V end lost 0 bases, the J end lost 4 bases, and 11 bases lay between the germline ends. Looked up from germline, CDR1 is LGHNA and CDR2 is YSLEER. CDR3 length: 15 residues. CDR3 protein: CASSQEGGRSDTQYF. CDR3 nucleotides: TGCGCCAGCAGCCAAGAGGGGGGGCGTTCAGATACGCAGTATTTT.

The chain uses TRBV10-3 and TRBJ2-2; 12 bases are a match to TRBD2. CDR1 is ENHRY, CDR2 SYGVKD, per germline. The CDR3 loop spans 16 amino acids. The J segment lost 7 bases and the V segment lost 2 bases, leaving 5 bases of the junction unmatched. CDR3: CAISETSGRNGGELFF. The CDR3 DNA is TGTGCCATCAGTGAGACTAGCGGGAGGAACGGCGGGGAGCTGTTTTTT.

The chain carries TRBV11-2 and TRBJ2-7, with 7 bases that match TRBD1. The CDR3 is 15 amino acids. Germline-derived CDR1 and CDR2 are SGHAT and FQNNGV. V shed 5 bases, J shed 2 bases, and the junction held 9 bases outside the gene matches. The CDR3 coding sequence is TGTGCCAGCAGCCCAGGACAGGAAAGAGCCTACGAGCAGTACTTC. Its protein is CASSPGQERAYEQYF.

Notes on this clone: The sample carries other DNA sequences with the same CDR3. CDR3 protein: CASSLASGIYNEQFF. In nucleotides, the CDR3 is TGTGCCAGCAGCTTAGCTAGCGGGATTTACAATGAGCAGTTCTTC. The chain has TRBV7-2 and TRBJ2-1, with 8 bases matching TRBD2. Germline CDR1 reads SGHTA; CDR2 reads FQGNSA. This CDR3 contains 15 residues. V lost 0 bases to trimming and J lost 4 bases; unmatched junction nucleotides: 2. The full variable domain, its missing parts supplied by reference TRBV7-2 and TRBJ2-1, is GAGVSQSPSNKVTEKGKDVELRCDPISGHTALYWYRQSLGQGLEFLIYFQGNSAPDKSGLPSDRFSAERTGGSVSTLTIQRTQQEDSAVYLCASSLASGIYNEQFFGPGTRLTVL.

The genes are TRBV28 and TRBJ1-3; D unresolved. V was clipped by 7 bases and J by 0 bases, with 10 bases between them. The CDR3 contains 14 residues. The germline V gene has CDR1 MDHEN and CDR2 SYDVKM. This CDR3 is CASIQPLSGNTIYF. The CDR3 DNA sequence: TGTGCCAGCATTCAGCCGCTCTCTGGAAACACCATATATTTT.

CDR3 in DNA: TGTGCCAGCAGCGACACTGGGCGGGCTTCCAAGTACTTC. Encoded protein: CASSDTGRASKYF. The genes are TRBV7-6 and TRBJ2-7; tentative D call: TRBD2 (5 bases). Germline V lookup: CDR1 SGHVS, CDR2 FNYEAQ. V was clipped by 5 bases and J by 11 bases, with 19 bases between them. The CDR3 runs 13 residues.

The rearrangement joins TRBV6-5 to TRBJ2-7; D gene ambiguous. V dropped 8 bases and J dropped 0 bases, with 14 bases sitting between them. CDR1 and CDR2 (germline): MNHEY, SVGAGI. The CDR3 spans 14 residues. CDR3 loop: CASVPRFSSYEQYF. In DNA, the CDR3 is TGTGCCAGCGTCCCGCGGTTCAGCTCCTACGAGCAGTACTTC.

The chain uses TRBV27 and TRBJ1-5; TRBD1 aligns across 10 bases. Germline-derived CDR1 and CDR2 are MNHEY and SMNVEV (reference sequence). J lost 2 bases, V lost 3 bases, and 13 bases had no gene match. This CDR3 has 19 amino acids. CDR3 region: CASSFQIPGTGACNQPQHF. Written as DNA, the CDR3 is TGTGCCAGCAGTTTCCAAATTCCCGGGACAGGGGCCTGCAATCAGCCCCAGCATTTT.

V usage is TRBV9 and J usage is TRBJ2-1; 12 bases line up with TRBD2. V gave up 1 base and J gave up 9 bases; unmatched junction bases: 8. The germline V gene encodes CDR1 SGDLS and CDR2 YYNGEE. The CDR3 length is 16 residues. CDR3 nucleotides: TGTGCCAGCAGCGTAACGGAAACTAGCGGGGGGACTGAGCAGTTCTTC. Amino acids: CASSVTETSGGTEQFF.

The rearrangement links TRBV9 to TRBJ2-6; TRBD1 aligns across 7 bases. Germline V lookup: CDR1 SGDLS, CDR2 YYNGEE. CDR3 length: 17 residues. The ends lost 2 bases at V and 1 base at J; junction bases unmatched: 6. The CDR3 bases are TGTGCCAGCAGCGTTAGGGGGCCTATTTCTGGGGCCAACGTCCTGACTTTC. Translated, it gives CASSVRGPISGANVLTF.

The chain recombines TRBV9 with TRBJ2-2; no definite D call. Germline assignment: CDR1 SGDLS and CDR2 YYNGEE. CDR3 size: 16 residues. Trimming left V 4 bases short and J 5 bases short, with 18 bases between. This CDR3 is CASSRVGRQMTGELFF. As DNA, the CDR3 is TGTGCCAGCAGCCGAGTAGGGCGGCAAATGACCGGGGAGCTGTTTTTT.

The chain recombines TRBV15 with TRBJ2-1; unclear D gene. The CDR3 is 14 residues long. Trimming shortened V by 0 bases and J by 6 bases, and 9 bases separated the two germline ends. Germline V lookup: CDR1 LNHNV, CDR2 YYDKDF (reference sequence). The CDR3 coding sequence is TGTGCCACCAGCAGAGATTTAGGCGGCAATGAGCAGTTCTTC. Its protein is CATSRDLGGNEQFF.

The V gene is TRBV9, the J gene TRBJ2-3; TRBD1 matches 7 bases. V lost 8 bases, J lost 5 bases, and 11 bases stayed unmatched. CDR3 length: 14 residues. Germline V gene lookup returns CDR1 SGDLS and CDR2 YYNGEE. CDR3 sequence: CASTEGAQRDTQYF. DNA for the CDR3: TGTGCCAGTACCGAGGGGGCTCAGCGAGATACGCAGTATTTT.

V and J are TRBV28 and TRBJ1-2, with TRBD1 identical over 10 bases. Germline trimming cut 6 bases from V and 7 bases from J; bases unmatched to any gene: 14. This CDR3 has 16 amino acids. Germline-derived CDR1 and CDR2 are MDHEN and SYDVKM. The CDR3 DNA follows: TGTGCCAGCAGCCTGAGTACCCCAGGACAGGGGGTTGGCTACACCTTC. This gives the protein CASSLSTPGQGVGYTF.

The chain joins TRBV27 to TRBJ2-1; D could derive from TRBD1 or TRBD2 (5 bases each). CDR3 length equals 15 residues. Deletions cut 5 bases from V and 5 bases from J, with 16 bases between. The germline V gene has CDR1 MNHEY and CDR2 SMNVEV (reference sequence). CDR3 DNA: TGTGCCAGCAGTCCCCGATTTGAGGGGCACAATGAGCAGTTCTTC. Translating it yields CASSPRFEGHNEQFF.

This clone was seen just once. V is TRBV19 and J is TRBJ1-2; D ambiguous. The CDR3 loop spans 13 amino acids. From germline, CDR1 is LNHDA and CDR2 SQIVND (reference sequence). Between the trimmed V and J ends, which lost 3 bases and 6 bases, there was a span of 11 bases. CDR3 residues: CASSIGREDGYTF. The CDR3 DNA sequence: TGTGCCAGTAGTATCGGTCGAGAGGATGGCTACACCTTC. Variable domain in full (rest from reference TRBV19 and TRBJ1-2): DGGITQSPKYLFRKEGQNVTLSCEQNLNHDAMYWYRQDPGQGLRLIYYSQIVNDFQKGDIAEGYSVSREKKESFPLTVTSAQKNPTAFYLCASSIGREDGYTFGSGTRLTVV.